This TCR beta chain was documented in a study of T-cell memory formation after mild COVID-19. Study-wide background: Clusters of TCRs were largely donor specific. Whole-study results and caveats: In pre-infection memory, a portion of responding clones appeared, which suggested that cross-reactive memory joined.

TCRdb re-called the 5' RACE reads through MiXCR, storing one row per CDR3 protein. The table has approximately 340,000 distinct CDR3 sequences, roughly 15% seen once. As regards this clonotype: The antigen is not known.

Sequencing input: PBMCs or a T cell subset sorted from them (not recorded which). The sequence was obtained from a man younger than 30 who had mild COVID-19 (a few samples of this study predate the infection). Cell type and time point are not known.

The CDR3 sequence is CASSIDGGFTPYEQYF. The CDR3 DNA reads as TGTGCCAGTAGTATCGACGGGGGTTTTACGCCTTACGAGCAGTACTTC. The chain employs TRBV19 and TRBJ2-7, with D possibly being TRBD2 (6 bases). CDR3 length: 16 residues. Deletions cut 3 bases from V and 4 bases from J, with 19 bases between. Per germline, CDR1 LNHDA and CDR2 SQIVND (reference sequence).